Following are 18 T cell receptor beta chains from one sample sequenced in a study of blood T cell repertoires in COVID-19. Data came from immunoSEQ multiplex PCR; TCRdb stores just in-frame clones and leaves some out. The sample holds about 240,000 clones, approximately 90% seen once. Sequenced: peripheral blood. These receptors all stem from a woman between 40 and 50 years old who had recovered from COVID-19.

This chain links TRBV9 with TRBJ1-2; 7 bases line up with TRBD1. Per germline, CDR1 SGDLS and CDR2 YYNGEE. The CDR3 is 17 amino acids. V dropped 3 bases and J dropped 3; count of bases not matched to a gene: 14. CDR3 sequence: CASSATGVPGPHYGYTF. CDR3 bases: TGTGCCAGCAGCGCCACAGGGGTTCCGGGCCCCCACTATGGCTACACCTTC.

This clone was found a few times. The chain recombines TRBV7-9 with TRBJ1-5; possible D gene TRBD1, 6 bases. Trimming took 5 bases from V and 0 from J, leaving 17 bases between them. The CDR3 has 17 residues. Per germline, CDR1 SEHNR and CDR2 FQNEAQ (reference sequence). The chain's CDR3 is CASSPPGGIYSNQPQHF. Written as DNA, the CDR3 is TGTGCCAGCAGCCCGCCGGGGGGCATCTATAGCAATCAGCCCCAGCATTTT.

A single count supports this clone. V and J are TRBV27 and TRBJ1-2; maybe TRBD1 (6 bases). From germline, CDR1 is MNHEY and CDR2 SMNVEV (reference sequence). The CDR3 runs to 15 residues. V was clipped by 2 bases and J by 1 base, with 11 bases between them. CDR3 in DNA: TGTGCCAGCAGTTTAAACCCGGACAGTAACTATGGCTACACCTTC. Protein product: CASSLNPDSNYGYTF.

The J gene is TRBJ2-2, the V gene TRBV9; 8 bases are a match to TRBD2. Per germline, CDR1 SGDLS and CDR2 YYNGEE. The CDR3 totals 16 residues. J lost 6 bases, V lost 3 bases, and 10 bases had no gene match. The chain's CDR3 is CASSARGSGTPGELFF. The CDR3, as DNA: TGTGCCAGCAGCGCGCGGGGTAGCGGGACCCCCGGGGAGCTGTTTTTT.

The V gene is TRBV4-2, the J gene TRBJ2-3; D is ambiguous. Germline CDR1 is LGHNA and CDR2 is YNFKEQ. The V end was cut by 1 base, the J end by 0 bases, with 8 bases between. CDR3 size: 15 residues. This CDR3 is CASSQGEASTDTQYF. The DNA for the CDR3 is TGTGCCAGCAGCCAAGGAGAGGCTAGCACAGATACGCAGTATTTT.

V gene TRBV6-5 combines with J gene TRBJ1-4; TRBD1 is a possible D gene (6 bases). The CDR3 covers 15 residues. The germline CDR1 and CDR2 sequences are MNHEY and SVGAGI. Trimming removed 0 bases at V and 7 bases at J, with 12 bases between. The CDR3 sequence: CASSYSGTRGEKLFF. The CDR3 bases are TGTGCCAGCAGTTACTCGGGGACACGGGGTGAAAAACTGTTTTTT.

The chain is built from TRBV11-2 and TRBJ1-1, with a possible D match to TRBD1 (5 bases). The V end was cut by 3 bases, the J end by 2 bases, with 13 bases between. Germline CDR1 SGHAT, CDR2 FQNNGV. The length of the CDR3 is 15 residues. CDR3 nucleotides: TGTGCCAGCAGCTTGGAGCCAGGACACAACACTGAAGCTTTCTTT. It encodes CASSLEPGHNTEAFF.

V is TRBV18 and J is TRBJ2-1; 11 nucleotides align to TRBD2. CDR1 and CDR2 (germline): KGHSH, LQKENI. The CDR3 is 16 residues long. Trimming removed 3 bases from V and 5 bases from J; junction bases left unmatched: 6. The CDR3 DNA is TGTGCCAGCTCACCCTTAGCGGGAGGGGTCCACAATGAGCAGTTCTTC. Its translation is CASSPLAGGVHNEQFF. Full variable domain (missing parts from reference TRBV18 and TRBJ2-1): NAGVMQNPRHLVRRRGQEARLRCSPMKGHSHVYWYRQLPEEGLKFMVYLQKENIIDESGMPKERFSAEFPKEGPSILRIQQVVRGDSAAYFCASSPLAGGVHNEQFFGPGTRLTVL.

The chain carries TRBV3-1 (or the pseudogene TRBV3-2) and TRBJ1-6, with TRBD1 as a possible D gene (5 bases). Trimming removed 4 bases from V and 9 bases from J, with 10 bases in between. The CDR3 has 13 amino acids. The germline CDR1 and CDR2 sequences are LGHDT and YNNKEL (reference sequence). Written as DNA, the CDR3 is TGTGCCAGCAGCCTCCCCGGGGGTTCACCCCTCCACTTT. It specifies CASSLPGGSPLHF.

V usage is TRBV5-5 and J usage is TRBJ2-1; TRBD2 aligns across 11 bases. Per germline, CDR1 SGHKS and CDR2 YYEKEE (reference sequence). The CDR3 totals 15 residues. With 3 bases clipped from V and 3 bases from J, the junction kept 2 bases outside the gene matches. Here the CDR3 DNA reads TGTGCCAGCAGCTCCGGGACTAGCGGCTACAATGAGCAGTTCTTC. Residues: CASSSGTSGYNEQFF. Full variable domain (remainder filled in from reference TRBV5-5 and TRBJ2-1): DAGVTQSPTHLIKTRGQQVTLRCSPISGHKSVSWYQQVLGQGPQFIFQYYEKEERGRGNFPDRFSARQFPNYSSELNVNALLLGDSALYLCASSSGTSGYNEQFFGPGTRLTVL.

CDR3 sequence: CASSHPGWGGRSSYNEQFF. CDR3 DNA sequence: TGTGCCAGCAGCCACCCAGGGTGGGGCGGGAGGAGCTCCTACAATGAGCAGTTCTTC. The rearrangement uses TRBV4-2 and TRBJ2-1, with TRBD2 matching over 8 bases. The CDR3 is made up of 19 amino acids. Germline lookup yields CDR1 LGHNA and CDR2 YNFKEQ. With 3 bases clipped from V and 0 bases from J, the junction kept 13 bases outside the gene matches.

This sequence joins TRBV11-2 and TRBJ1-1; 9 bases map to TRBD1. The germline V gene has CDR1 SGHAT and CDR2 FQNNGV. V dropped 5 bases and J dropped 4; count of bases not matched to a gene: 8. This CDR3 comprises 15 residues. CDR3 loop: CASSPRQGGSTEAFF. CDR3 coding DNA: TGTGCCAGCAGCCCTAGACAGGGGGGAAGCACTGAAGCTTTCTTT.

The chain is built from TRBV10-3 and TRBJ2-3, with 11 positions matching TRBD2. CDR1 and CDR2 (germline): ENHRY, SYGVKD. The J segment lost 5 bases and the V segment lost 3 bases, leaving 4 bases of the junction unmatched. This CDR3 has 15 amino acids. The CDR3 sequence is CAISDRGLAGDTQYF. The CDR3 region has the DNA TGTGCCATCAGTGACCGAGGACTAGCGGGAGATACGCAGTATTTT.

The J gene is TRBJ2-5, the V gene TRBV5-5; a possible D gene is TRBD1 (5 bases). CDR1 is SGHKS, CDR2 YYEKEE, per germline (reference sequence). CDR3 size: 16 residues. Trimming left V 0 bases short and J 1 base short, with 13 bases between. The DNA for the CDR3 is TGTGCCAGCAGCTTGGGGGCAGGGTTCCGCCAAGAGACCCAGTACTTC. Translating gives CASSLGAGFRQETQYF.

This chain joins TRBV10-1 and TRBJ1-1, with 7 nucleotides matching TRBD1. Germline CDR1 WNHNN, CDR2 SYGVQD (reference sequence). The CDR3 totals 14 residues. V lost 3 bases, J lost 5 bases, and 6 bases stayed unmatched. DNA for the CDR3: TGCGCCAGCAGTGACCCAGGGGGGCGAACTGAAGCTTTCTTT. This encodes CASSDPGGRTEAFF.

The V call is TRBV6-1, the J call TRBJ2-7; possible D gene TRBD1, 5 bases. V shed 3 bases and J shed 6 bases, with 21 bases lying between them. CDR3 length: 16 amino acids. Germline V gene sequence: CDR1 MNHNS, CDR2 SASEGT. CDR3 coding DNA: TGTGCCAGCAGTGATAACCCACCACAGGTCCCCGGCGAGCAGTACTTC. Its protein is CASSDNPPQVPGEQYF.

The chain combines TRBV6-1 with TRBJ2-1; 7 nucleotides align to TRBD1. There are 16 residues in the CDR3. Trimming removed 4 bases from V and 10 bases from J; junction bases left unmatched: 16. The germline CDR1 and CDR2 sequences are MNHNS and SASEGT. The CDR3 DNA reads TGTGCCAGCAGTGGCCGTTTACACCGTGGGACAGAGGAGCAGTTCTTC. It is translated as CASSGRLHRGTEEQFF.

The J gene is TRBJ2-5, the V gene TRBV24-1; D may be TRBD2 (5 bases). The V gene lost 4 bases and the J gene lost 2 bases, with 13 bases spanning the gap. The CDR3 runs to 15 residues. Germline V gives CDR1 KGHDR, CDR2 SFDVKD. The CDR3 region has the DNA TGTGCCACCAGTGACACCGGACTGGGGCAAGAGACCCAGTACTTC. Its translation is CATSDTGLGQETQYF.